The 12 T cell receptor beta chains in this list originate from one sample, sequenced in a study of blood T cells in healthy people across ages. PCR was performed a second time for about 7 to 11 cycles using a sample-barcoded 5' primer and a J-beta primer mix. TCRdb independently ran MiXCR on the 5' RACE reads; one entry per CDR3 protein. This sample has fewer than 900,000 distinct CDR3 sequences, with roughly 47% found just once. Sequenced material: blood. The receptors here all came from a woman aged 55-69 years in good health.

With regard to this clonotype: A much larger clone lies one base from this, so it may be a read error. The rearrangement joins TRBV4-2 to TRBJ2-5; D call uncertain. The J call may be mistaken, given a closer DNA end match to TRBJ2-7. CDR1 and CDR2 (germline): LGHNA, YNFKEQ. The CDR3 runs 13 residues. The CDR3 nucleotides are TGTGCCAGCAGCCAAGAGGGCAGATACGAGCAGTACTTC. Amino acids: CASSQEGRYEQYF.

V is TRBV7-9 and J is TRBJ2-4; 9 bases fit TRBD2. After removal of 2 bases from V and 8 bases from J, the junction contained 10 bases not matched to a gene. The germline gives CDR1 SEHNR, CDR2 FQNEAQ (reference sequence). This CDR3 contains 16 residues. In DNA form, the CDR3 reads TGTGCCAGCAGCTTACCTCCGGGACTAGCTAAGGACATTCAGTACTTC. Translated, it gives CASSLPPGLAKDIQYF.

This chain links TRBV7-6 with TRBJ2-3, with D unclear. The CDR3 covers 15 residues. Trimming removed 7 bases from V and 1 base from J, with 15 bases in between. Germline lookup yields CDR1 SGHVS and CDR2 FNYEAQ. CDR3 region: CASTVRRGGTDTQYF. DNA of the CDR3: TGTGCCAGCACGGTCCGGCGAGGTGGCACAGATACGCAGTATTTT.

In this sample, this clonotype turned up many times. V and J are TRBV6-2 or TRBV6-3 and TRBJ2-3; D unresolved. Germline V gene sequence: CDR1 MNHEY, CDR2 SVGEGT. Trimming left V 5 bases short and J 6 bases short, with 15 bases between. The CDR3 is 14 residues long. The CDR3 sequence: CASSLHGIGDTQYF. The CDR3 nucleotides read TGTGCCAGCAGTCTCCATGGGATCGGTGATACGCAGTATTTT.

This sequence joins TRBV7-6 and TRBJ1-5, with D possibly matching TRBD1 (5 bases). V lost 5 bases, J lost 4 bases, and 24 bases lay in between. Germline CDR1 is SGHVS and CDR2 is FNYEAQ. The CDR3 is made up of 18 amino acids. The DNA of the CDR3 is TGTGCCAGCAGCCCCAGGACCGGGGTTGGGGCGGGGAATCAGCCCCAGCATTTT. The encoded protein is CASSPRTGVGAGNQPQHF.

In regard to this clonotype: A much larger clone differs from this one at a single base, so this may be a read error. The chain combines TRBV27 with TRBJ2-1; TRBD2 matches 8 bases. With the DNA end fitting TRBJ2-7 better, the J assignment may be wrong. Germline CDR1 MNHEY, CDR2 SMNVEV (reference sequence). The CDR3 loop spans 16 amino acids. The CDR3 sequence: CASSYSGTLSYNEQYF. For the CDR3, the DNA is TGTGCCAGCAGTTATAGCGGGACACTCTCCTACAATGAGCAGTACTTC.

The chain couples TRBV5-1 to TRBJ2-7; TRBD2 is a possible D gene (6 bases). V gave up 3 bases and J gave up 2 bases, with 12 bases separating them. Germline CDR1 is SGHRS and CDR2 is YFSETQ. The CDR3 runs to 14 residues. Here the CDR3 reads CASSSGLETYEQYF. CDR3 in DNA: TGCGCCAGCAGCTCGGGACTGGAAACCTACGAGCAGTACTTC.

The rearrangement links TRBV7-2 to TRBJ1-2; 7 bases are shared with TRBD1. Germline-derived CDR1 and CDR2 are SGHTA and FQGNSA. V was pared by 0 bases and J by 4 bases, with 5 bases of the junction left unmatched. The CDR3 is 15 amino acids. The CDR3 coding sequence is TGTGCCAGCAGCTTAGCCACAGGGGCCTCCTATGGCTACACCTTC. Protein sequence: CASSLATGASYGYTF.

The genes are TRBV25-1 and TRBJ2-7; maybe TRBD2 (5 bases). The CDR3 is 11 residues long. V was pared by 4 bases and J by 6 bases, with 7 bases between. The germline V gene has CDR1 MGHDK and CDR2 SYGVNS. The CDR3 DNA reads TGTGCCAGCAGTGTTGGGAGCGAGCAGTACTTC. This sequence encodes CASSVGSEQYF.

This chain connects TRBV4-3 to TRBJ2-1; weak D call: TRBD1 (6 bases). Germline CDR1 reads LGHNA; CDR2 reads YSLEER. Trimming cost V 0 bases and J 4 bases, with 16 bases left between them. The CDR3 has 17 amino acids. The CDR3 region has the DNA TGCGCCAGCAGCCAAGATTTCGTTACAGGGACGTACAATGAGCAGTTCTTC. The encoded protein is CASSQDFVTGTYNEQFF.

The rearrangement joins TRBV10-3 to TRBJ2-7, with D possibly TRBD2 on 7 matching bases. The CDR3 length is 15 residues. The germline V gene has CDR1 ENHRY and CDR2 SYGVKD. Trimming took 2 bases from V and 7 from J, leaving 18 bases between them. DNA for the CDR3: TGTGCCATCAGTGAGGGCAACAGGGAGGGAGGGGAGCAGTACTTC. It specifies CAISEGNREGGEQYF.

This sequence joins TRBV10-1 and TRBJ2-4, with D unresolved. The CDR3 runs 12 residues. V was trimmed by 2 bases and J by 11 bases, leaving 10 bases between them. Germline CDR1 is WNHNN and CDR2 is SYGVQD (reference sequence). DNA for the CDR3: TGCGCCAGCAGTGAGGCCCAGGATTTTCAGTACTTC. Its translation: CASSEAQDFQYF.